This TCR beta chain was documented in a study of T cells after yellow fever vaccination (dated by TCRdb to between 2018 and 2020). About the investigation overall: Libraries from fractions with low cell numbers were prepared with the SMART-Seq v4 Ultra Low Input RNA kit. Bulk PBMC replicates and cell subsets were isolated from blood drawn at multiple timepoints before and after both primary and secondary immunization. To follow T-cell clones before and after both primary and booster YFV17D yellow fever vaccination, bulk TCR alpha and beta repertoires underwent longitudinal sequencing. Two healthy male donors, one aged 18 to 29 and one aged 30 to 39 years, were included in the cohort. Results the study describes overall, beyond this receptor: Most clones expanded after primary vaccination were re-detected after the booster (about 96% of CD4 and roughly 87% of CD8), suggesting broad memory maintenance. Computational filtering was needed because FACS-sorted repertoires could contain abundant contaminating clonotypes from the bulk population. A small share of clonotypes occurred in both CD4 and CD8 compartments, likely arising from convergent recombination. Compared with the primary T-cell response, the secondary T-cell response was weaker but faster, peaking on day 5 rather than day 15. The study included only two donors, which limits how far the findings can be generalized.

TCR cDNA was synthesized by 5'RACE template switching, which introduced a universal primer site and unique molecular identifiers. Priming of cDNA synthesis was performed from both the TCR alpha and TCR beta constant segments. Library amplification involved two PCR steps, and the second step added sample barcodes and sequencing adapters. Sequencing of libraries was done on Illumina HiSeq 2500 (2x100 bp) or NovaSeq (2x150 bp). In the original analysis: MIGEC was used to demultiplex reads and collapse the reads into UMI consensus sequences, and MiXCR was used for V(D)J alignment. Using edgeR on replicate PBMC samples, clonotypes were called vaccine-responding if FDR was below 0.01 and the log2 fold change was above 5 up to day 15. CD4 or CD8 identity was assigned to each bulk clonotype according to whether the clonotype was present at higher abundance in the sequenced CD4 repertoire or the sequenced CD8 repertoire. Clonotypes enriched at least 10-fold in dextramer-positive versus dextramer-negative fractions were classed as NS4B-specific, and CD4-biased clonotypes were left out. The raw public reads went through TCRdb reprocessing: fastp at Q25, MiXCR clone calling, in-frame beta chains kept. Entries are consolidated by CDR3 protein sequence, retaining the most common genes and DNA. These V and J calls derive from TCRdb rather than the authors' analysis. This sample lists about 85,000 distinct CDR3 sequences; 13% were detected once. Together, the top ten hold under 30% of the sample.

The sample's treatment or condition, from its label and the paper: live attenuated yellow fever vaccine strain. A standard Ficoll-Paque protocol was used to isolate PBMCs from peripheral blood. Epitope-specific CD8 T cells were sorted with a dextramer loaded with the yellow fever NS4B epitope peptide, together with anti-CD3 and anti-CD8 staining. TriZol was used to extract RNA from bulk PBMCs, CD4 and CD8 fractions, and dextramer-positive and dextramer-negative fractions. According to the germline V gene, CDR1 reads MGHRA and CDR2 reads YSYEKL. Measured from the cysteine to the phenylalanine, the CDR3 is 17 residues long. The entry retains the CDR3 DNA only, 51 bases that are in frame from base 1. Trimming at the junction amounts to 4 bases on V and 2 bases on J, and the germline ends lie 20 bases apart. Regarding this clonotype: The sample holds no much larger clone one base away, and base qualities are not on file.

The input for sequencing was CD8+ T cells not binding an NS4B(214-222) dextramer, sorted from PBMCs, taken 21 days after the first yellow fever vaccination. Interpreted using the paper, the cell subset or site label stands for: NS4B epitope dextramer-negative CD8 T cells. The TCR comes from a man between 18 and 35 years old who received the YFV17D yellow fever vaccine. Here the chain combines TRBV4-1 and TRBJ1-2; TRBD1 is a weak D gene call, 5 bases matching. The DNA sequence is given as TGCGCCAGCAGCCCCCAGTTCAGGGTTATGGGGAACTATGGCTACACCTTC. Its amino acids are CASSPQFRVMGNYGYTF.